This T cell receptor (beta chain) is from a study of identical twins. In regard to this clonotype: Its antigen is undetermined.

Unmatched junction bases numbered 3, after V lost 4 bases and J lost 2 bases. Germline V gives CDR1 LNHDA, CDR2 SQIVND (reference sequence). The CDR3 covers 15 residues. Addition of a universal primer site occurred through template switching, and cDNA carried unique molecular identifiers. TCRdb called the 5' RACE reads again in MiXCR, with one record for every CDR3 protein. The data contain 540,000 or so distinct CDR3 sequences, more than 20% of them seen just once; the ten biggest clones take up around 0.5%. Regarding the study as a whole: These conclusions were based on statistical analysis (cross-sectional, not following the same donors). When twins shared out-of-frame alpha sequences, those sequences had excess low generation probability.

These data were likewise used in another study, on yellow fever vaccine responses in identical twins.

This sequence was found in a woman aged 18-29 years in good health. The sequenced sample consisted of CD4+ T cells sorted from blood. The chain couples TRBV19 to TRBJ2-7, with TRBD2 matching 12 bases. CDR3 in DNA: TGTGCCAGTAGTAGGACTAGCGGGGCAACCTACGAGCAGTACTTC. Protein sequence: CASSRTSGATYEQYF.